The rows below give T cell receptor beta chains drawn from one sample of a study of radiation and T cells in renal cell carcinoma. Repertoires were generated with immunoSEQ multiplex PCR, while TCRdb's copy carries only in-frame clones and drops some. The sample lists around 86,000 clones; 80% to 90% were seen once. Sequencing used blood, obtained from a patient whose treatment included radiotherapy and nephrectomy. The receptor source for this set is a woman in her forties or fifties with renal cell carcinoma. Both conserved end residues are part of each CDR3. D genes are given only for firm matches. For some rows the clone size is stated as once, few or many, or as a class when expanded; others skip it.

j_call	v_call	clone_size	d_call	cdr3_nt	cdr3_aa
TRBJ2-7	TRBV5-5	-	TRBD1	TGTGCCAGCAGCACGCGGACAGGGGGCAAAGACGAGCAGTACTTC	CASSTRTGGKDEQYF
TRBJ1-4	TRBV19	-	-	TGTGCCAGTAGGGGGATGGGTGAAAAACTGTTTTTT	CASRGMGEKLFF
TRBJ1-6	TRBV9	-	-	TGTGCCAGCAGCGAACAGGGCCAATCACCCCTCCACTTT	CASSEQGQSPLHF
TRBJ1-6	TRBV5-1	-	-	TGCGCCAGCAGCTTGGGTAGGAGCTCCTATAATTCACCCCTCCACTTT	CASSLGRSSYNSPLHF
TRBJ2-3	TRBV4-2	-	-	TGTGCCAGCAGCCAAGACGGCGCAGCGGATACGCAGTATTTT	CASSQDGAADTQYF
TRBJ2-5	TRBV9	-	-	TGTGCCAGCAGCGTAGACGGCGGGAAGGAGACCCAGTACTTC	CASSVDGGKETQYF
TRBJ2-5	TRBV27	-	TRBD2	TGTGCCAGCAGTTTTTCGCGGGGGATCCAGTACTTC	CASSFSRGIQYF
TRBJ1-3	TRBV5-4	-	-	TGTGCCAGCAGCTTGGCCCGGGGGGCACCTGGAAACACCATATATTTT	CASSLARGAPGNTIYF
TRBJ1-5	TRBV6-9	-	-	TGTGCCAGCAGTGAAGGGAATCAGCCCCAGCATTTT	CASSEGNQPQHF
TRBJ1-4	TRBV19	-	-	TGTGCCAGTAGTTCAGAAAAACTGTTTTTT	CASSSEKLFF
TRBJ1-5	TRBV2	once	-	TGTGCCAGCAGTGGCTCGACATCCGGCAATCAGCCCCAGCATTTT	CASSGSTSGNQPQHF